These T cell receptor beta chains were read from a single sample in a study of OX40 agonist ivuxolimab in advanced cancers. Data came from immunoSEQ multiplex PCR; TCRdb stores just in-frame clones and leaves some out. The sample records more than 45,000 clones, less than 85% being singletons. The sample in question was CD4+ or CD8+ T cells sorted from blood, obtained in a trial of the OX40 agonist ivuxolimab. These receptors were taken from an adult with an advanced solid tumor such as melanoma, head and neck, liver or kidney cancer. CDR3s include the opening cysteine and the closing phenylalanine or tryptophan. D genes are given only for firm matches. Some rows mark clone size as missing; the rest say once, few, many or name a class of expanded clone.

abundance: .
d_gene: .
j_gene: TRBJ1-5
v_gene: TRBV28
CDR3aa: CASTLERNQPQHF
CDR3nt: TGTGCCAGCACCCTCGAGCGGAATCAGCCCCAGCATTTT

abundance: few
d_gene: .
j_gene: TRBJ2-7
v_gene: TRBV6-5
CDR3aa: CASSNLGTSYEQYF
CDR3nt: TGTGCCAGCAGTAACCTGGGGACATCCTACGAGCAGTACTTC

abundance: few
d_gene: .
j_gene: TRBJ2-2
v_gene: TRBV5-4
CDR3aa: CASSLPQANTGELFF
CDR3nt: TGTGCCAGCAGCTTGCCCCAGGCGAACACCGGGGAGCTGTTTTTT

abundance: few
d_gene: .
j_gene: TRBJ2-5
v_gene: TRBV4-1
CDR3aa: CASSRLQGGETQYF
CDR3nt: TGCGCCAGCAGCCGGTTACAGGGTGGGGAGACCCAGTACTTC

abundance: .
d_gene: TRBD1
j_gene: TRBJ2-6
v_gene: TRBV6-4
CDR3aa: CASSRQGPPSPSGANVLTF
CDR3nt: TGTGCCAGCAGTCGACAGGGACCGCCTTCCCCCTCTGGGGCCAACGTCCTGACTTTC

abundance: .
d_gene: .
j_gene: TRBJ1-2
v_gene: TRBV5-6
CDR3aa: CASSPTGQSYGYTF
CDR3nt: TGTGCCAGCAGTCCCACGGGGCAGAGCTATGGCTACACCTTC

abundance: .
d_gene: TRBD1
j_gene: TRBJ2-2
v_gene: TRBV7-8
CDR3aa: CASSPWDRMYTGELFF
CDR3nt: TGTGCCAGCAGCCCTTGGGACAGGATGTACACCGGGGAGCTGTTTTTT

abundance: few
d_gene: .
j_gene: TRBJ2-7
v_gene: TRBV10-2
CDR3aa: CASSEGGRTVYEQYF
CDR3nt: TGCGCCAGCAGTGAGGGTGGCAGGACAGTGTACGAGCAGTACTTC

abundance: .
d_gene: .
j_gene: TRBJ1-5
v_gene: TRBV18
CDR3aa: CASSTGTDSNQPQHF
CDR3nt: TGTGCCAGCTCAACCGGGACGGATAGCAATCAGCCCCAGCATTTT

abundance: .
d_gene: TRBD2
j_gene: TRBJ2-7
v_gene: TRBV5-1
CDR3aa: CASSPSLAGVTYEQYF
CDR3nt: TGCGCCAGCAGCCCTTCACTAGCGGGGGTTACCTACGAGCAGTACTTC

abundance: .
d_gene: .
j_gene: TRBJ1-2
v_gene: TRBV6-1
CDR3aa: CASRPRDQDWGYTF
CDR3nt: TGTGCCAGCAGGCCCCGGGATCAAGACTGGGGCTACACCTTC

abundance: .
d_gene: .
j_gene: TRBJ2-2
v_gene: TRBV5-1
CDR3aa: CASSPRNEGTGELFF
CDR3nt: TGCGCCAGCAGCCCTCGAAATGAGGGGACCGGGGAGCTGTTTTTT

abundance: few
d_gene: .
j_gene: TRBJ2-3
v_gene: TRBV5-5
CDR3aa: CASSLIGGSTDTQYF
CDR3nt: TGTGCCAGCAGCTTAATAGGGGGGAGCACAGATACGCAGTATTTT

abundance: .
d_gene: .
j_gene: TRBJ2-3
v_gene: TRBV6-1
CDR3aa: CASSARERGATSTDTQYF
CDR3nt: TGTGCCAGCAGTGCACGAGAGAGGGGCGCAACTTCCACAGATACGCAGTATTTT

abundance: few
d_gene: TRBD1
j_gene: TRBJ1-4
v_gene: TRBV5-4
CDR3aa: CASSDQTGGLEKLFF
CDR3nt: TGTGCCAGCAGCGACCAGACAGGGGGTCTTGAAAAACTGTTTTTT

abundance: .
d_gene: TRBD1
j_gene: TRBJ2-7
v_gene: TRBV6-6
CDR3aa: CASRQGELYEQYF
CDR3nt: TGTGCCAGCAGACAGGGGGAGTTGTACGAGCAGTACTTC

abundance: .
d_gene: .
j_gene: TRBJ2-1
v_gene: TRBV7-3
CDR3aa: CASSSQPTYNEQFF
CDR3nt: TGTGCCAGCAGTTCCCAGCCCACCTACAATGAGCAGTTCTTC

abundance: .
d_gene: TRBD1
j_gene: TRBJ1-2
v_gene: TRBV2
CDR3aa: CASRRGQSNYGCTF
CDR3nt: TGTGCCAGCAGGAGGGGACAGAGTAACTATGGCTGCACCTTC

abundance: .
d_gene: TRBD1
j_gene: TRBJ1-2
v_gene: TRBV19
CDR3aa: CASSPSGTEANYGYTF
CDR3nt: TGTGCCAGTAGCCCCTCCGGGACAGAAGCAAACTATGGCTACACCTTC

abundance: .
d_gene: TRBD1
j_gene: TRBJ2-2
v_gene: TRBV28
CDR3aa: CASRPDRGPTGELFF
CDR3nt: TGTGCCAGCAGACCCGACAGGGGGCCTACCGGGGAGCTGTTTTTT

abundance: .
d_gene: .
j_gene: TRBJ2-2
v_gene: TRBV19
CDR3aa: CASNKNANTGELFF
CDR3nt: TGTGCCAGTAATAAGAACGCGAACACCGGGGAGCTGTTTTTT

abundance: few
d_gene: TRBD1
j_gene: TRBJ2-5
v_gene: TRBV11-2
CDR3aa: CASSFGTARVTQYF
CDR3nt: TGTGCCAGCAGCTTTGGGACAGCTCGGGTCACCCAGTACTTC

abundance: .
d_gene: .
j_gene: TRBJ2-3
v_gene: TRBV7-2
CDR3aa: CASSSGITSTDTQYF
CDR3nt: TGTGCCAGCAGCTCCGGGATCACCAGCACAGATACGCAGTATTTT

abundance: .
d_gene: .
j_gene: TRBJ1-1
v_gene: TRBV6-1
CDR3aa: CASRGQIEAFF
CDR3nt: TGTGCCAGCAGAGGACAGATTGAAGCTTTCTTT

abundance: few
d_gene: .
j_gene: TRBJ2-1
v_gene: TRBV9
CDR3aa: CASSVDGAEQFF
CDR3nt: TGTGCCAGCAGCGTAGATGGGGCCGAGCAGTTCTTC

abundance: .
d_gene: TRBD2
j_gene: TRBJ2-2
v_gene: TRBV5-1
CDR3aa: CASSLARASGDLPLANTGELFF
CDR3nt: TGCGCCAGCAGCTTGGCCAGGGCTAGCGGGGACCTACCGCTCGCGAACACCGGGGAGCTGTTTTTT

abundance: .
d_gene: .
j_gene: TRBJ1-5
v_gene: TRBV5-1
CDR3aa: CASSLGGGNQPQHF
CDR3nt: TGCGCCAGCAGCTTGGGGGGCGGGAATCAGCCCCAGCATTTT

abundance: .
d_gene: .
j_gene: TRBJ1-2
v_gene: TRBV7-6
CDR3aa: CASSSGTERGYTF
CDR3nt: TGTGCCAGCAGCTCCGGGACCGAGAGAGGCTACACCTTC

abundance: .
d_gene: .
j_gene: TRBJ2-5
v_gene: TRBV5-1
CDR3aa: CASSLRGMQETQYF
CDR3nt: TGCGCCAGCAGCCTCAGGGGAATGCAAGAGACCCAGTACTTC

abundance: .
d_gene: TRBD1
j_gene: TRBJ1-5
v_gene: TRBV19
CDR3aa: CASSGDRDQPQHF
CDR3nt: TGTGCCAGTAGTGGGGACAGGGATCAGCCCCAGCATTTT

abundance: .
d_gene: TRBD2
j_gene: TRBJ2-3
v_gene: TRBV7-2
CDR3aa: CASSTGGTDTQYF
CDR3nt: TGTGCCAGCAGCACGGGGGGAACAGATACGCAGTATTTT

abundance: few
d_gene: .
j_gene: TRBJ2-3
v_gene: TRBV19
CDR3aa: CASTDDTPGDTQYF
CDR3nt: TGTGCCAGTACCGACGATACCCCGGGTGATACGCAGTATTTT

abundance: once
d_gene: .
j_gene: TRBJ2-7
v_gene: TRBV7-2
CDR3aa: CASSDSLEQYF
CDR3nt: TGTGCCAGCAGCGACTCTCTCGAGCAGTACTTC

abundance: .
d_gene: TRBD2
j_gene: TRBJ2-5
v_gene: TRBV6-1
CDR3aa: CASILAGKETQYF
CDR3nt: TGTGCCAGCATCCTAGCGGGGAAAGAGACCCAGTACTTC

abundance: .
d_gene: TRBD1
j_gene: TRBJ2-3
v_gene: TRBV5-6
CDR3aa: CASSTDRGYTDTQYF
CDR3nt: TGTGCCAGCAGCACGGACAGGGGATACACAGATACGCAGTATTTT

abundance: .
d_gene: TRBD2
j_gene: TRBJ2-7
v_gene: TRBV4-2
CDR3aa: CASSQRSSGEYEQYF
CDR3nt: TGTGCCAGCAGCCAAAGATCTAGCGGGGAGTACGAGCAGTACTTC

abundance: .
d_gene: TRBD1
j_gene: TRBJ1-1
v_gene: TRBV30
CDR3aa: CAWSRQGAKAEAFF
CDR3nt: TGTGCCTGGAGTCGACAGGGCGCGAAGGCTGAAGCTTTCTTT

abundance: .
d_gene: .
j_gene: TRBJ1-1
v_gene: TRBV11-3
CDR3aa: CASSLDGPRGASFLGAFF
CDR3nt: TGTGCCAGCAGCTTAGACGGGCCAAGGGGGGCTAGCTTCCTAGGGGCTTTCTTT

abundance: .
d_gene: TRBD2
j_gene: TRBJ2-5
v_gene: TRBV30
CDR3aa: CAWSGTSGGQGETQYF
CDR3nt: TGTGCCTGGAGTGGGACTAGCGGGGGGCAGGGGGAGACCCAGTACTTC

abundance: .
d_gene: .
j_gene: TRBJ1-2
v_gene: TRBV4-2
CDR3aa: CASSQETYAGPGTNYGYTF
CDR3nt: TGTGCCAGCAGCCAAGAAACCTACGCGGGTCCGGGGACCAACTATGGCTACACCTTC

abundance: .
d_gene: .
j_gene: TRBJ1-1
v_gene: TRBV11-3
CDR3aa: CASSLGEGMGTEAFF
CDR3nt: TGTGCCAGCAGCTTAGGTGAGGGGATGGGCACTGAAGCTTTCTTT

abundance: .
d_gene: .
j_gene: TRBJ2-5
v_gene: TRBV15
CDR3aa: CATSREGQVSETQYF
CDR3nt: TGTGCCACCAGCAGAGAGGGGCAGGTATCAGAGACCCAGTACTTC

abundance: .
d_gene: .
j_gene: TRBJ1-1
v_gene: TRBV10-3
CDR3aa: CAISEYGPEAFF
CDR3nt: TGTGCCATCAGTGAGTACGGCCCTGAAGCTTTCTTT

abundance: .
d_gene: .
j_gene: TRBJ2-7
v_gene: TRBV7-2
CDR3aa: CASSLMAYEQYF
CDR3nt: TGTGCCAGCAGCTTAATGGCCTACGAGCAGTACTTC

abundance: .
d_gene: .
j_gene: TRBJ2-3
v_gene: TRBV7-2
CDR3aa: CASSLEPPRDGDTDTQYF
CDR3nt: TGTGCCAGCAGCTTAGAGCCCCCCCGGGACGGAGACACAGATACGCAGTATTTT

abundance: few
d_gene: .
j_gene: TRBJ1-2
v_gene: TRBV28
CDR3aa: CASSQLQGPYGYTF
CDR3nt: TGTGCCAGCAGTCAATTGCAGGGACCCTATGGCTACACCTTC

abundance: .
d_gene: TRBD1
j_gene: TRBJ1-2
v_gene: TRBV28
CDR3aa: CASSRQEGTGVPNYGYTF
CDR3nt: TGTGCCAGCAGTCGCCAAGAAGGGACAGGGGTCCCTAACTATGGCTACACCTTC

abundance: .
d_gene: .
j_gene: TRBJ1-2
v_gene: TRBV5-1
CDR3aa: CASSLEGSHYGYTF
CDR3nt: TGCGCCAGCAGCTTGGAAGGTTCTCACTATGGCTACACCTTC

abundance: .
d_gene: TRBD1
j_gene: TRBJ1-5
v_gene: TRBV30
CDR3aa: CAWGTGDNQPQHF
CDR3nt: TGTGCCTGGGGGACAGGGGACAATCAGCCCCAGCATTTT

abundance: .
d_gene: .
j_gene: TRBJ1-1
v_gene: TRBV5-1
CDR3aa: CASSSTMNTEAFF
CDR3nt: TGCGCCAGCAGTTCTACCATGAACACTGAAGCTTTCTTT